Listed here are 28 T cell receptor beta chains from one sample, sequenced in a study of human T cells and chemical hapten exposure. Time point given: healthy volunteer bleed at 6 weeks. Whole blood that had not been fractionated was the source of extracted total RNA. Using its own MiXCR run on the RACE reads, TCRdb lists one record per CDR3 protein. The table lists roughly 75,000 distinct CDR3 sequences, approximately 8.1% of them singletons. The specimen was whole blood. These receptors came from a female donor in good health. Some clones in this sample may be carry-over from other donors' samples.

In its sample, this clonotype was seen a few times. This chain links TRBV19 with TRBJ2-1; 7 nucleotides line up with TRBD1. The V segment lost 4 bases and the J segment 9 bases; nucleotides outside the gene matches: 9. This CDR3 has 14 residues. Per germline, CDR1 LNHDA and CDR2 SQIVND (reference sequence). CDR3 coding DNA: TGTGCCAGTAGTAGACAGGGCCGATTCGGTGAGCAGTTCTTC. It codes for CASSRQGRFGEQFF.

This clonotype occurred a few times. This sequence joins TRBV30 and TRBJ1-5, with 9 bases matching TRBD1. This CDR3 has 13 residues. V dropped 4 bases and J dropped 7; count of bases not matched to a gene: 5. The germline V gene encodes CDR1 GTSNPN and CDR2 SVGIG (reference sequence). This CDR3 is CAWTDRGGQPQHF. The CDR3 DNA is TGTGCCTGGACGGACAGGGGAGGCCAGCCCCAGCATTTT.

On this clonotype: One end of the junction fails to match germline, which may point to a read error. The genes are TRBV7-9 and TRBJ1-1, with D unresolved. The CDR3 is 15 amino acids. CDR1 and CDR2 (germline): SEHNR, FQNEAQ (reference sequence). The CDR3 reads CASNWEGRLNSEAFF. In DNA, the CDR3 is TGTGCCAGCAACTGGGAGGGCAGATTGAACTCTGAAGCTTTCTTT.

This clonotype was seen many times. The V gene is TRBV7-2, the J gene TRBJ1-6; D call uncertain. The ends were cut back, 1 base at V and 7 bases at J, with 11 bases in the middle. Germline V CDR1 and CDR2: SGHTA, FQGNSA. There are 15 residues in the CDR3. The CDR3 region is CASSLEVALNSPLHF. DNA for the CDR3: TGTGCCAGCAGCTTAGAAGTCGCCTTGAATTCACCCCTCCACTTT.

With respect to this clonotype: A junction end diverges from the germline sequence, so it may reflect a read error. The gene calls are TRBV27 and TRBJ2-5; 7 bases fit TRBD1. Germline V gene sequence: CDR1 MNHEY, CDR2 SMNVEV (reference sequence). The CDR3 contains 14 residues. The CDR3 here is CTSSSAQGVVTQYF. The CDR3 DNA reads as TGTACCAGCAGTTCCGCTCAGGGGGTGGTGACCCAGTACTTC.

This clonotype was recorded many times. This rearrangement joins TRBV5-1 to TRBJ2-3; possibly TRBD2 for D (6 bases). The CDR3 has 16 residues. The V gene lost 4 bases and the J gene lost 3 bases, with 18 bases spanning the gap. Germline V gene sequence: CDR1 SGHRS, CDR2 YFSETQ. The CDR3 DNA reads as TGCGCCAGCAGCCGCGCGAGATGGGGGGTAACAGATACGCAGTATTTT. Protein sequence: CASSRARWGVTDTQYF. Full variable domain (outside the CDR3, taken from reference TRBV5-1 and TRBJ2-3): KAGVTQTPRYLIKTRGQQVTLSCSPISGHRSVSWYQQTPGQGLQFLFEYFSETQRNKGNFPGRFSGRQFSNSRSEMNVSTLELGDSALYLCASSRARWGVTDTQYFGPGTRLTVL.

At least ten counts were recorded for this clonotype. The rearrangement uses TRBV29-1 and TRBJ2-1; D assignment may be TRBD1 or TRBD2 (5 bases each). Germline CDR1 reads SQVTM; CDR2 reads ANQGSEA. This CDR3 is 14 amino acids long. The V and J ends lost 6 bases and 4 bases respectively, with 16 bases between them. The CDR3 loop reads CSVTGTVDYNEQFF. CDR3 coding DNA: TGCAGCGTCACCGGGACGGTGGATTACAATGAGCAGTTCTTC.

This chain connects TRBV7-9 to TRBJ1-1, with D possibly TRBD1 on 5 matching bases. Germline V CDR1 and CDR2: SEHNR, FQNEAQ (reference sequence). The CDR3 totals 16 residues. V was pared by 5 bases and J by 5 bases, with 21 bases between. The CDR3 here is CASSPQGAERPTEAFF. In DNA, the CDR3 is TGTGCCAGCAGCCCCCAAGGGGCAGAAAGACCTACTGAAGCTTTCTTT.

Only a few counts were recorded for this clonotype. The chain recombines TRBV18 with TRBJ1-1; unclear D gene. V was trimmed by 7 bases and J by 5 bases, leaving 14 bases between them. The germline V gene has CDR1 KGHSH and CDR2 LQKENI. This CDR3 contains 13 residues. The CDR3 here is CASLEFAGTEAFF. DNA for the CDR3: TGTGCCAGCTTAGAGTTTGCTGGGACTGAAGCTTTCTTT.

This clonotype was picked up many times. The chain couples TRBV6-5 to TRBJ1-2, with a tentative D call TRBD1 (5 bases). CDR3 length equals 12 residues. The germline V and J ends were trimmed by 8 bases and 7 bases, with 14 bases remaining between them. CDR1 MNHEY and CDR2 SVGAGI come from the germline V gene. This CDR3 reads CASAPSGGGYTF. CDR3 sequence (DNA): TGTGCCAGCGCCCCGTCGGGGGGTGGCTACACCTTC.

This clonotype showed up many times. The chain uses TRBV3-1 and TRBJ1-6; D is uncertain. V gave up 1 base and J gave up 14 bases, with 15 bases separating them. This CDR3 is 14 amino acids long. CDR1 and CDR2 from the germline V gene are LGHDT and YNNKEL (reference sequence). CDR3 residues: CASSQVGQASTLHF. The CDR3 bases are TGTGCCAGCAGCCAAGTTGGTCAGGCGTCGACCCTCCACTTT.

This clonotype was seen repeatedly, ten times or more. The chain uses TRBV13 and TRBJ2-3, with 12 nucleotides matching TRBD2. CDR1 and CDR2 (germline): PRHDT, FYEKMQ (reference sequence). V lost 4 bases and J lost 0; bases outside the gene matches: 14. The CDR3 has 20 residues. The CDR3 loop is CASSSRRTSGAVSSTDTQYF. Written as DNA, the CDR3 is TGTGCCAGCAGCTCCAGGAGGACTAGCGGGGCTGTTTCTAGCACAGATACGCAGTATTTT.

The V call is TRBV28, the J call TRBJ2-7, with 13 bases identical to TRBD2. The CDR3 runs 17 residues. The germline V gene has CDR1 MDHEN and CDR2 SYDVKM. Losses at the gene ends were 6 bases for V and 2 bases for J; bases not matched to a gene: 10. As DNA, the CDR3 is TGTGCCAGCAGCCGGACTAGCGGGGGCGTATTCGCCTACGAGCAGTACTTC. Its translation: CASSRTSGGVFAYEQYF. Combining the CDR3 with reference TRBV28 and TRBJ2-7 gives the whole variable domain DVKVTQSSRYLVKRTGEKVFLECVQDMDHENMFWYRQDPGLGLRLIYFSYDVKMKEKGDIPEGYSVSREKKERFSLILESASTNQTSMYLCASSRTSGGVFAYEQYFGPGTRLTVT.

This clonotype was found many times. This rearrangement joins TRBV15 to TRBJ1-3; D uncertain. CDR1 and CDR2 (germline): LNHNV, YYDKDF (reference sequence). The CDR3 is 13 amino acids. Trimming removed 5 bases at V and 0 bases at J, with 5 bases between. CDR3 residues: CATSVISGNTIYF. DNA for the CDR3: TGTGCCACCAGCGTCATCTCTGGAAACACCATATATTTT.

This clonotype came up a few times. The V and J genes are TRBV6-6 and TRBJ2-5, with D possibly matching TRBD2 (5 bases). From germline, CDR1 is MNHNY and CDR2 SVGAGI (reference sequence). The CDR3 length is 12 residues. V lost 3 bases, J lost 4 bases, and 6 bases lay in between. The CDR3: CASSYGGETQYF. In nucleotides, the CDR3 is TGTGCCAGCAGTTATGGAGGAGAGACCCAGTACTTC.

The J gene is TRBJ2-3, the V gene TRBV6-5, with TRBD1 matching 7 bases. Trimming removed 6 bases from V and 1 base from J; junction bases left unmatched: 4. This CDR3 is 14 amino acids long. CDR1 is MNHEY, CDR2 SVGAGI, per germline. The CDR3 reads CASRPGGRTDTQYF. The CDR3 DNA sequence: TGTGCCAGCAGACCAGGGGGTCGCACAGATACGCAGTATTTT.

This clonotype was counted at least ten times. The chain combines TRBV18 with TRBJ2-7; the D gene could be TRBD1 or TRBD2 (5 bases each). Germline V gene data show CDR1 as KGHSH and CDR2 as LQKENI. The V end was cut by 1 base, the J end by 7 bases, with 11 bases between. The CDR3 is 13 amino acids. The CDR3, as DNA: TGTGCCAGCTCACCACAGACCGAGGGGGAGCAGTACTTC. This encodes CASSPQTEGEQYF.

This clonotype occurred a few times. The V gene is TRBV12-3 or TRBV12-4, the J gene TRBJ1-2; perhaps TRBD1 as D (5 bases). CDR3 length equals 15 residues. Trimming cost V 5 bases and J 4 bases, with 17 bases left between them. The DNA for the CDR3 is TGTGCCAGCAGTGAACAGACGGGACGGGTCTATGGCTACACCTTC. Translating gives CASSEQTGRVYGYTF.

CDR3 residues: CASSPDRVSYNEQFF. The CDR3, as DNA: TGTGCCAGCAGCCCGGACAGGGTGTCCTACAATGAGCAGTTCTTC. The chain employs TRBV5-4 and TRBJ2-1; 8 bases are a match to TRBD1. Germline trimming cut 4 bases from V and 1 base from J; bases unmatched to any gene: 4. The CDR3 consists of 15 residues. CDR1 is SGHNT and CDR2 is YYREEE in the germline V gene (reference sequence).

Only a few counts were recorded for this clonotype. The chain employs TRBV15 and TRBJ1-5; 7 bases are a match to TRBD1. CDR1 is LNHNV and CDR2 is YYDKDF in the germline V gene (reference sequence). The CDR3 loop spans 15 amino acids. Trimming took 0 bases from V and 4 from J; bases not matched to a gene: 3. The CDR3 spells CATSREGQWNQPQHF. CDR3 DNA: TGTGCCACCAGCAGAGAGGGACAGTGGAATCAGCCCCAGCATTTT.

In this sample, this clonotype turned up many times. This sequence joins TRBV7-2 and TRBJ2-5; 10 bases fit TRBD2. V shed 1 base and J 5 bases; nucleotides not matched to a gene: 16. CDR3 size: 19 residues. In germline, CDR1 is SGHTA, CDR2 FQGNSA. CDR3 in DNA: TGTGCCAGCAGCTTAGTAGCTCTAGGACTAGCGGCACCCCGGGAGACCCAGTACTTC. It encodes CASSLVALGLAAPRETQYF.

The chain joins TRBV28 to TRBJ2-3; maybe TRBD2 (5 bases). This CDR3 region has 14 residues. Trimming shortened V by 3 bases and J by 1 base, and 8 bases separated the two germline ends. CDR1 is MDHEN, CDR2 SYDVKM, per germline. The CDR3 DNA reads as TGTGCCAGCAGTTTCCGTAGCGGCACAGATACGCAGTATTTT. This encodes CASSFRSGTDTQYF. Drawing the rest from reference TRBV28 and TRBJ2-3, the complete variable domain is DVKVTQSSRYLVKRTGEKVFLECVQDMDHENMFWYRQDPGLGLRLIYFSYDVKMKEKGDIPEGYSVSREKKERFSLILESASTNQTSMYLCASSFRSGTDTQYFGPGTRLTVL.

In this sample, this clonotype turned up many times. The rearrangement links TRBV27 to TRBJ1-4; D call uncertain. The CDR3 consists of 13 residues. V was trimmed by 7 bases and J by 8 bases, leaving 14 bases between them. Germline V lookup: CDR1 MNHEY, CDR2 SMNVEV (reference sequence). The CDR3 spells CASTGSTYEKLFF. Written as DNA, the CDR3 is TGTGCCAGCACTGGTTCAACCTACGAAAAACTGTTTTTT.

This clonotype was seen repeatedly, ten times or more. The rearrangement links TRBV18 to TRBJ2-3; unclear D gene. The CDR3 spans 13 residues. Germline lookup yields CDR1 KGHSH and CDR2 LQKENI. Trimming pared 4 bases from V and 2 bases from J, leaving 7 bases between. The CDR3 here is CASSLTDTDTQYF. For the CDR3, the DNA is TGTGCCAGCTCACTAACGGACACAGATACGCAGTATTTT.

V is TRBV6-2 or TRBV6-3 and J is TRBJ2-7, with a possible D match to TRBD2 (8 bases). Between the trimmed V and J ends, which lost 6 bases and 2 bases, there was a span of 20 bases. CDR1 is MNHEY, CDR2 SVGEGT, per germline. The CDR3 has 16 residues. The CDR3 bases are TGTGCCAGCAGACCTAATAAGCGGGGGACAGCCTACGAGCAGTACTTC. This encodes CASRPNKRGTAYEQYF.

The chain links TRBV18 to TRBJ2-7; 13 bases align to TRBD2. V lost 3 bases, J lost 3 bases, and 2 bases stayed unmatched. The CDR3 is made up of 15 amino acids. In germline, CDR1 is KGHSH, CDR2 LQKENI. The CDR3 loop reads CASSPTSGGRYEQYF. The DNA for the CDR3 is TGTGCCAGCTCACCGACTAGCGGGGGGCGCTACGAGCAGTACTTC.

J is TRBJ1-1 and V is TRBV5-6; the D is unclear. This CDR3 is 11 amino acids long. Germline loops: CDR1 SGHDT, CDR2 YYEEEE. The V end was cut by 2 bases, the J end by 9 bases, with 8 bases between. The CDR3 DNA reads TGTGCCAGCAGCTTAGGGCCCCAAGCTTTCTTT. Its protein product is CASSLGPQAFF.

This clonotype was counted between two and nine times. The genes are TRBV25-1 and TRBJ2-2; TRBD1 aligns across 9 bases. The germline V gene encodes CDR1 MGHDK and CDR2 SYGVNS. There are 14 residues in the CDR3. The V segment lost 9 bases and the J segment 3 bases; nucleotides outside the gene matches: 5. The CDR3, as DNA: TGTGCCAGTTCGGGACAGGGTGACACCGGGGAGCTGTTTTTT. It translates to CASSGQGDTGELFF.